These 22 T cell receptor beta chains were sequenced from one sample in a study of T cell repertoires in cytomegalovirus infection (dated 2019 in TCRdb). These reads were obtained on an Illumina HiSeq 1500. The raw public reads went through TCRdb reprocessing: fastp at Q25, MiXCR clone calling, in-frame beta chains kept. Every entry covers one CDR3 protein and lists the most common genes and DNA from its rows. The sample has hundreds of thousands of distinct CDR3 sequences on record, approximately 25% of them singletons. 7.5% to 9% of the sample is in the top ten clones. Sequencing was carried out using CD8+ T cells from PBMCs. These receptors were taken from a human donor in good health (CMV status not recorded). Some clones in this sample may be carry-over from other donors' samples.

This clonotype was recorded many times. The chain carries TRBV7-8 and TRBJ2-7, with 8 bases matching TRBD1. The CDR3 contains 15 residues. The germline gives CDR1 SGHVS, CDR2 FQNEAQ. After removal of 1 base from V and 3 bases from J, the junction contained 5 bases not matched to a gene. CDR3 amino acids: CASSLGQGLYYEQYF. The CDR3 nucleotides are TGTGCCAGCAGCTTAGGACAGGGGCTCTACTACGAGCAGTACTTC.

CDR3 DNA sequence: TGCAGTGCCCCGACAGGGTGGGACACTGAAGCTTTCTTT. It translates to CSAPTGWDTEAFF. This sequence joins TRBV20-1 and TRBJ1-1; 7 bases are shared with TRBD1. The V and J ends lost 6 bases and 3 bases, in that order; junction bases with no gene match: 7. The CDR3 has 13 residues. Germline CDR1 DFQATT, CDR2 SNEGSKA (reference sequence).

V and J are TRBV6-1 and TRBJ2-7, with TRBD1 as a possible D gene (6 bases). Trimming cost V 5 bases and J 3 bases, with 14 bases left between them. CDR1 and CDR2 from the germline V gene are MNHNS and SASEGT. The CDR3 runs to 14 residues. CDR3 protein: CASSYQGTYYEQYV. The DNA of the CDR3 is TGTGCCAGCAGTTATCAGGGGACCTACTACGAGCAGTACGTC.

This clonotype showed up just a few times. The rearrangement uses TRBV10-3 and TRBJ2-1, with a weak D call TRBD1 (5 bases). Per germline, CDR1 ENHRY and CDR2 SYGVKD. The V gene lost 10 bases and the J gene lost 6 bases, with 16 bases spanning the gap. The CDR3 runs 13 residues. The CDR3 nucleotides read TGTGCCACCGCAGTAGACAGTACCAATGAGCAGTTCTTC. It yields the protein CATAVDSTNEQFF.

In this sample, this clonotype turned up a few times. The genes are TRBV9 and TRBJ1-6; D not resolved. The CDR3 is 13 amino acids. Trimming took 0 bases from V and 5 from J, leaving 3 bases between them. CDR1 and CDR2 from the germline V gene are SGDLS and YYNGEE. CDR3 region: CASSVADNSPLHF. The CDR3 coding sequence is TGTGCCAGCAGCGTAGCCGATAATTCACCCCTCCACTTT.

In regard to this clonotype: A read error is possible here, since a much larger clone lies one base away. The chain joins TRBV4-2 to TRBJ2-1, with 8 bases aligning to TRBD2. The CDR3 contains 16 residues. CDR1 and CDR2 (germline): LGHNA, YNFKEQ. The CDR3 spells CASSPGGNLAYNEQSF. The CDR3 region has the DNA TGTGCCAGCAGCCCGGGGGGGAACCTAGCCTACAATGAGCAGTCCTTC.

This clonotype was picked up many times. The chain recombines TRBV6-5 with TRBJ1-4; D uncertain. The germline V gene has CDR1 MNHEY and CDR2 SVGAGI. The V end lost 3 bases, the J end lost 7 bases, and 15 bases lay between the germline ends. CDR3 size: 15 residues. The CDR3 sequence is CASSYGGGLGEKLFF. The CDR3, as DNA: TGTGCCAGCAGTTATGGTGGAGGGCTGGGTGAAAAACTGTTTTTT.

To note about this clonotype: A clone one base away is much larger, so this may be a read error. The chain couples TRBV24-1 to TRBJ2-3, with D perhaps assigned TRBD1 or TRBD2 (6 bases each). The germline gives CDR1 KGHDR, CDR2 SFDVKD. This CDR3 comprises 15 residues. The CDR3, as DNA: TGTGCCATCAGTGAGGTCGGAGGGGGGACAGATACGCAGTATTTT. Its translation is CAISEVGGGTDTQYF.

This clonotype was picked up many times. The rearrangement links TRBV7-6 to TRBJ2-2; no firm D call. With 5 bases removed from V and 0 bases from J, the gap between germline ends came to 13 bases. Germline CDR1 reads SGHVS; CDR2 reads FNYEAQ. The CDR3 covers 16 residues. The CDR3, as DNA: TGTGCCAGCAGCCGCCGTGAGCCGGCGAACACCGGGGAGCTGTTTTTT. This gives the protein CASSRREPANTGELFF.

Ten or more counts support this clonotype. The chain carries TRBV14 and TRBJ1-3; 10 bases fit TRBD1. V shed 4 bases and J 3 bases; nucleotides not matched to a gene: 9. The germline V gene has CDR1 SGHDN and CDR2 FVKESK. The CDR3 runs 17 residues. The CDR3 loop reads CASSRPDRGKGGNTIYF. The CDR3 DNA follows: TGTGCCAGCAGCCGCCCGGACAGGGGGAAGGGTGGAAACACCATATATTTT.

In this sample, this clonotype turned up many times. The rearrangement joins TRBV6-6 to TRBJ1-5; no clear D. Germline V lookup: CDR1 MNHNY, CDR2 SVGAGI (reference sequence). The germline V and J ends were trimmed by 2 bases and 10 bases, with 15 bases remaining between them. CDR3 length equals 14 residues. The CDR3 region has the DNA TGTGCCAGCAGTTACAACGCTGGGTTGAAACCCCAGCATTTT. Translating gives CASSYNAGLKPQHF.

This clonotype appeared a few times. J is TRBJ2-7 and V is TRBV28, with 9 bases matching TRBD1. The CDR3 totals 14 residues. Per germline, CDR1 MDHEN and CDR2 SYDVKM. V shed 4 bases and J 6 bases; nucleotides not matched to a gene: 7. Here the CDR3 DNA reads TGTGCCAGCAGTTCCCGGGACAGGGTACTCGAGCAGTACGTC. Its translation: CASSSRDRVLEQYV.

This clonotype came up a few times. The V gene is TRBV5-6, the J gene TRBJ1-2; D is ambiguous. There are 10 residues in the CDR3. CDR1 and CDR2 from the germline V gene are SGHDT and YYEEEE. V dropped 4 bases and J dropped 13 bases, with 11 bases sitting between them. CDR3 region: CASSGRAITF. The CDR3 DNA is TGTGCCAGCAGCGGGAGGGCGATCACCTTC.

As to this clonotype: It may be a read error: a sequence one base away is much more abundant. The genes are TRBV7-2 and TRBJ2-2, with 7 bases aligning to TRBD1. Trimming took 2 bases from V and 7 from J; bases not matched to a gene: 13. Germline V lookup: CDR1 SGHTA, CDR2 FQGNSA. CDR3 length equals 17 residues. The CDR3 sequence: CASSLRRGRYDIGELFF. CDR3 sequence (DNA): TGTGCCAGCAGCTTAAGAAGGGGGCGGTATGACATCGGGGAGCTGTTTTTT.

The rearrangement links TRBV12-3 or TRBV12-4 to TRBJ2-7; 12 bases map to TRBD1. The CDR3 has 15 amino acids. Trimming at V came to 3 bases and at J to 7 bases, leaving 7 bases not matched to a gene. CDR3 sequence: CASSFFGTGGSEQYF. In nucleotides, the CDR3 is TGTGCCAGCAGTTTTTTCGGGACAGGGGGCAGTGAGCAGTACTTC.

This clonotype was counted at least ten times. In DNA form, the CDR3 reads TGTGCCAGCCACGAGGGAGGCGATAATTCACCCCTCCACTTT. Translating gives CASHEGGDNSPLHF. The chain uses TRBV7-6 and TRBJ1-6, with D uncertain. V was pared by 8 bases and J by 5 bases, with 13 bases between. CDR3 size: 14 residues. Germline V gene sequence: CDR1 SGHVS, CDR2 FNYEAQ.

This clonotype was counted at least ten times. The gene calls are TRBV7-8 and TRBJ2-1; 8 bases are a match to TRBD2. V lost 1 base, J lost 8 bases, and 7 bases stayed unmatched. Germline V CDR1 and CDR2: SGHVS, FQNEAQ. The CDR3 is made up of 15 amino acids. In DNA form, the CDR3 reads TGTGCCAGCAGCTTAGTACGGGGGGGCCGGGATGAGCAGTTCTTC. Translated: CASSLVRGGRDEQFF.

The J gene is TRBJ2-7, the V gene TRBV7-9, with 7 bases aligning to TRBD1. Germline CDR1 is SEHNR and CDR2 is FQNEAQ (reference sequence). V trimming: 4 bases; J trimming: 3 bases; junction bases outside the gene matches: 12. The CDR3 covers 16 residues. In nucleotides, the CDR3 is TGTGCCAGCAGCTCAGCGGACAGGAGAATCTTCTACGAGCAGTACTTC. Protein sequence: CASSSADRRIFYEQYF.

The chain couples TRBV7-9 to TRBJ1-2; D remains unclear. The CDR3 contains 15 residues. Germline CDR1 and CDR2: SEHNR and FQNEAQ (reference sequence). V was shortened by 5 bases and J by 0 bases, with 13 bases between the two germline ends. The CDR3 DNA is TGTGCCAGCAGCGTCCGAGGACGGACTAACTATGGCTACACCTTC. This translates into CASSVRGRTNYGYTF.

The chain is built from TRBV4-2 and TRBJ1-1; D gene unclear. The CDR3 has 13 residues. Trimming took 1 base from V and 7 from J, leaving 10 bases between them. CDR1 is LGHNA, CDR2 YNFKEQ, per germline. In DNA, the CDR3 is TGTGCCAGCAGCCAAGGTACCCTGCTTGAAGCTTTCTTT. Its protein is CASSQGTLLEAFF.

This clonotype was seen more than once but under ten times. The V call is TRBV3-1, the J call TRBJ2-5; the D call may be TRBD1 or TRBD2 (6 bases each). Germline V lookup: CDR1 LGHDT, CDR2 YNNKEL (reference sequence). The CDR3 has 15 amino acids. V lost 3 bases and J 2 bases, leaving 13 bases between the germline ends. Here the CDR3 reads CASSQGGGPQETQYF. As DNA, the CDR3 is TGTGCCAGCAGCCAGGGGGGCGGGCCACAAGAGACCCAGTACTTC.

This clonotype was observed at least ten times. This sequence joins TRBV7-9 and TRBJ2-1, with a possible D match to TRBD1 (5 bases). The V and J ends lost 1 base and 5 bases respectively, with 15 bases between them. CDR3 length: 16 residues. The germline gives CDR1 SEHNR, CDR2 FQNEAQ (reference sequence). This CDR3 reads CASSLGQQDNHNEQFF. The CDR3 DNA reads as TGTGCCAGCAGCTTAGGTCAACAGGACAACCACAATGAGCAGTTCTTC.